This entry lists 10 T cell receptor beta chains sequenced from one sample in a study of cytomegalovirus exposure and HLA in healthy donors (dated by TCRdb to the late 2010s). The library was built by means of the immunoSEQ multiplex PCR assay. The multiplex PCR relied on a mix of 60 forward primers for TCR Vbeta segments and 13 reverse primers for TCR Jbeta segments. The table was pulled from immuneACCESS by TCRdb, which kept in-frame rearrangements only. Such tables lose some clones; where checked, under half of the loss comes from unresolved V genes, and the rest has no known cause. The sample includes under 150,000 clones, with around 84% observed a single time. The ten largest clonotypes hold more than 2% of the sample. Sequencing was performed on PBMCs. The receptors were sampled from a boy aged 2 to 9 in good health and CMV-seronegative.

CDR3 sequence (DNA): TGTGCCAGCAGCTTGGAGTTTAACTATGGCTACACCTTC. Translated: CASSLEFNYGYTF. The V call is TRBV7-9, the J call TRBJ1-2; D not resolved. Trimming took off 3 bases at V and 1 base at J, with 6 bases between the two ends. The germline gives CDR1 SEHNR, CDR2 FQNEAQ (reference sequence). The CDR3 runs 13 residues.

This rearrangement joins TRBV5-1 to TRBJ2-1; the match to TRBD2 covers 13 bases. CDR3 length: 16 amino acids. Germline assignment: CDR1 SGHRS and CDR2 YFSETQ. Trimming removed 3 bases from V and 7 bases from J; junction bases left unmatched: 7. The chain's CDR3 is CASSSAQTSGRNEQFF. DNA for the CDR3: TGCGCCAGCAGCTCCGCCCAGACTAGCGGGAGGAATGAGCAGTTCTTC.

The chain employs TRBV19 and TRBJ1-2, with 9 bases aligning to TRBD1. Germline-derived CDR1 and CDR2 are LNHDA and SQIVND (reference sequence). V shed 6 bases and J 3 bases; nucleotides not matched to a gene: 8. CDR3 length: 15 residues. The CDR3 DNA reads TGTGCCAGTAGCCCCCCGTGGGACAGGGACTATGGCTACACCTTC. Amino acid sequence: CASSPPWDRDYGYTF.

This chain joins TRBV11-2 and TRBJ1-4, with D perhaps TRBD1 (6 bases). V lost 4 bases and J 5 bases, leaving 14 bases between the germline ends. The length of the CDR3 is 15 residues. Looked up from germline, CDR1 is SGHAT and CDR2 is FQNNGV. CDR3 nucleotides: TGTGCCAGCAGCTCCCCCAGGGGAAGGAATGAAAAACTGTTTTTT. Translated: CASSSPRGRNEKLFF.

The V and J genes are TRBV21-1 and TRBJ1-1; the table's TRBD1 call for D was not verified on the DNA. TRBV21-1 is listed as a pseudogene. CDR3 length equals 14 residues. DNA for the CDR3: TGTGCCAGCAGCGCTCGGACAGGTCGCACTGAAGCTTTCTTT. Amino acids: CASSARTGRTEAFF.

Worth noting for this clone: Other DNA sequences in the sample encode the same CDR3. The chain employs TRBV18 and TRBJ2-3, with TRBD2 matching 7 bases. J lost 6 bases, V lost 3 bases, and 6 bases had no gene match. CDR3 length equals 14 residues. The germline V gene has CDR1 KGHSH and CDR2 LQKENI. This CDR3 is CASSPPSGTDTQYF. The DNA of the CDR3 is TGTGCCAGCTCACCCCCCAGCGGGACCGATACGCAGTATTTT.

The chain has TRBV28 and TRBJ1-1; a weak D match, TRBD1 (6 bases). V dropped 6 bases and J dropped 2 bases, with 16 bases sitting between them. CDR1 is MDHEN, CDR2 SYDVKM, per germline. The CDR3 loop spans 15 amino acids. The CDR3 DNA reads as TGTGCCAGCAGCCAAAGGACAGCGGGAAACACTGAAGCTTTCTTT. This translates into CASSQRTAGNTEAFF.

The chain combines TRBV18 with TRBJ1-5; TRBD1 is a possible D gene (5 bases). V was shortened by 4 bases and J by 5 bases, with 12 bases between the two germline ends. The CDR3 runs to 14 residues. CDR1 KGHSH and CDR2 LQKENI come from the germline V gene. The CDR3 protein is CASSQGRGDQPQHF. The CDR3 DNA follows: TGTGCCAGCTCACAGGGGAGGGGAGATCAGCCCCAGCATTTT.

The rearrangement uses TRBV6-6 and TRBJ2-7, with TRBD2 as a possible D gene (6 bases). The length of the CDR3 is 14 residues. V lost 0 bases, J lost 5 bases, and 11 bases lay in between. CDR1 and CDR2 from the germline V gene are MNHNY and SVGAGI (reference sequence). CDR3 protein: CASSYSGGLDEQYF. CDR3 nucleotides: TGTGCCAGCAGTTACTCTGGGGGACTCGACGAGCAGTACTTC.

V usage is TRBV28 and J usage is TRBJ2-7, with a tentative D call TRBD1 (6 bases). The CDR3 runs 13 residues. The germline V gene has CDR1 MDHEN and CDR2 SYDVKM. V was pared by 5 bases and J by 2 bases, with 10 bases between. CDR3 sequence reads: CASSRQEPYEQYF. The DNA for the CDR3 is TGTGCCAGCAGTAGACAGGAACCCTACGAGCAGTACTTC.